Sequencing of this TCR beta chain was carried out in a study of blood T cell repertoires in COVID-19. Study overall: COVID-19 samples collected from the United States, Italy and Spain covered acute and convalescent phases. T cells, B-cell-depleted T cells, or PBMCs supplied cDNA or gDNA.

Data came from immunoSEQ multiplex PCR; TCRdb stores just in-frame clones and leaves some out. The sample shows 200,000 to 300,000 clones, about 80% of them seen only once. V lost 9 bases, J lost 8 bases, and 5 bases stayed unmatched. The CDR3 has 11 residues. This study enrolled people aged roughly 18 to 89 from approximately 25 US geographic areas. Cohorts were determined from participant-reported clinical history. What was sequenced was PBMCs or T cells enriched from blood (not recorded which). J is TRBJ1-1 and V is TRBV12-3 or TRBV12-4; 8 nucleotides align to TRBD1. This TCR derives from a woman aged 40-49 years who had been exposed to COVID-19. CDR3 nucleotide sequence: TGTGCCAGTCGACAGGGGATCGAAGCTTTCTTT. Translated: CASRQGIEAFF.